The 31 T cell receptor beta chains below all came from one sample that was sequenced in a study of control samples from healthy donors and cancer patients (dated by TCRdb to the early 2020s). Library preparation was by the immunoSEQ multiplex PCR assay. In TCRdb, the immuneACCESS table is reduced to in-frame sequences with V and J assigned. These tables do not hold every clone; where another copy was compared, an unresolved V gene accounts for under half, and the others remain unexplained. Present in this sample are about 150,000 clones, approximately 93% of which were seen just once. Under 7% of the sample comes from the top ten. The sequenced sample was blood. Every receptor here comes from a man younger than 35 in good health.

V gene TRBV14 combines with J gene TRBJ1-2, with D uncertain. Trimming left V 2 bases short and J 3 bases short, with 10 bases between. Germline loops: CDR1 SGHDN, CDR2 FVKESK. This CDR3 has 14 residues. CDR3 residues: CASSQTGIDYGYTF. CDR3 nucleotides: TGTGCCAGCAGCCAAACCGGAATCGACTATGGCTACACCTTC.

The gene calls are TRBV28 and TRBJ1-5; D may be TRBD1 (5 bases). The V gene's germline CDR1 is MDHEN and CDR2 SYDVKM. This CDR3 is built from 12 residues. The CDR3 here is CACRGGGQPQHF. As DNA, the CDR3 is TGTGCATGTCGGGGGGGTGGTCAGCCCCAGCATTTT.

This clone was found a few times. The rearrangement joins TRBV7-2 to TRBJ1-2, with unresolved D. Trimming removed 0 bases at V and 4 bases at J, with 12 bases between. Per germline, CDR1 SGHTA and CDR2 FQGNSA. This CDR3 spans 15 amino acids. CDR3 sequence reads: CASSLATGSAYGYTF. Here the CDR3 DNA reads TGTGCCAGCAGCTTAGCTACGGGATCCGCCTATGGCTACACCTTC.

The genes are TRBV7-2 and TRBJ1-1, with 7 bases lining up with TRBD1. Trimming cost V 6 bases and J 3 bases; bases outside gene matches: 10. Germline V CDR1 and CDR2: SGHTA, FQGNSA. The CDR3 length is 15 residues. This chain's CDR3 is CASSRDREVDTEAFF. CDR3 DNA sequence: TGTGCCAGCAGTCGAGACAGGGAAGTAGACACTGAAGCTTTCTTT.

J is TRBJ2-7 and V is TRBV6-5; D may correspond to TRBD1 or TRBD2 (5 bases each). There are 14 residues in the CDR3. The germline V gene has CDR1 MNHEY and CDR2 SVGAGI. The germline V and J ends were trimmed by 8 bases and 5 bases, with 19 bases remaining between them. The CDR3 here is CASGQLGVLNEQYF. CDR3 coding DNA: TGTGCCAGCGGCCAATTGGGGGTCCTTAACGAGCAGTACTTC.

The chain uses TRBV6-1 and TRBJ1-1; 7 positions match TRBD1. Germline V CDR1 and CDR2: MNHNS, SASEGT. The CDR3 is 13 amino acids. J was trimmed by 5 bases and V by 2 bases; bases with no gene match: 2. The CDR3 is CASSESTGTEAFF. Here the CDR3 DNA reads TGTGCCAGCAGTGAATCGACAGGGACTGAAGCTTTCTTT.

This chain links TRBV5-4 with TRBJ2-5, with D unresolved. Germline V gives CDR1 SGHNT, CDR2 YYREEE (reference sequence). CDR3 size: 12 residues. Between the trimmed V and J ends, which lost 5 bases and 5 bases, there was a span of 10 bases. CDR3 nucleotides: TGTGCCAGCAGTACGGTGGCGGAGACCCAGTACTTC. Its protein product is CASSTVAETQYF.

The chain uses TRBV18 and TRBJ2-2; 7 nucleotides align to TRBD1. Germline-derived CDR1 and CDR2 are KGHSH and LQKENI. CDR3 length equals 16 residues. V trimming: 2 bases; J trimming: 4 bases; junction bases outside the gene matches: 7. The CDR3 protein is CASSPSLGQTTGELFF. In DNA, the CDR3 is TGTGCCAGCTCACCATCTCTGGGACAGACCACCGGGGAGCTGTTTTTT.

The V and J genes are TRBV9 and TRBJ2-2; TRBD1 might be the D (6 bases). This CDR3 has 16 amino acids. V lost 2 bases, J lost 6 bases, and 17 bases lay in between. In germline, CDR1 is SGDLS, CDR2 YYNGEE. The chain's CDR3 is CASSVEAVTGSGELFF. The CDR3 nucleotides read TGTGCCAGCAGCGTGGAGGCTGTTACAGGGTCCGGGGAGCTGTTTTTT.

The chain combines TRBV7-2 with TRBJ1-6; D unclear. V was cut by 4 bases and J by 7 bases, with 11 bases left in between. Germline-derived CDR1 and CDR2 are SGHTA and FQGNSA. The CDR3 length is 14 residues. CDR3 sequence: CASSSWQANSPLHF. The CDR3 DNA reads TGTGCCAGCAGCTCATGGCAGGCCAATTCACCCCTCCACTTT.

The chain carries TRBV7-9 and TRBJ2-1, with D perhaps matching TRBD2 (6 bases). Germline-derived CDR1 and CDR2 are SEHNR and FQNEAQ (reference sequence). V was pared by 2 bases and J by 4 bases, with 15 bases between. The length of the CDR3 is 16 residues. In DNA form, the CDR3 reads TGTGCCAGCAGCTTAAATCCGGGGGATGCTTACAATGAGCAGTTCTTC. It is translated as CASSLNPGDAYNEQFF.

This clone was seen once. The chain carries TRBV5-1 and TRBJ1-1; TRBD1 matches at 7 bases. Germline CDR1 and CDR2: SGHRS and YFSETQ. CDR3 size: 15 residues. V lost 4 bases and J lost 0; bases outside the gene matches: 6. CDR3 coding DNA: TGCGCCAGCAGCCCCCCGGACAGGCTGAACACTGAAGCTTTCTTT. Its protein product is CASSPPDRLNTEAFF.

The gene calls are TRBV28 and TRBJ2-1; tentative D call: TRBD2 (5 bases). This CDR3 has 14 amino acids. The germline V gene has CDR1 MDHEN and CDR2 SYDVKM. The V end lost 8 bases, the J end lost 0 bases, and 11 bases lay between the germline ends. The CDR3 spells CASEGIASYNEQFF. In DNA, the CDR3 is TGTGCCAGCGAGGGAATCGCCTCCTACAATGAGCAGTTCTTC.

The chain employs TRBV20-1 and TRBJ1-1; no definite D call. The V end lost 6 bases, the J end lost 0 bases, and 5 bases lay between the germline ends. Germline CDR1 reads DFQATT; CDR2 reads SNEGSKA (reference sequence). This CDR3 has 11 residues. CDR3 DNA sequence: TGCAGTGCCTCCCTGAACACTGAAGCTTTCTTT. It translates to CSASLNTEAFF.

CDR3 bases: TGTGCCAGCAGCTCAGAGGCAGGGCGAGGGCAGCCCCAGCATTTT. Translating it yields CASSSEAGRGQPQHF. The rearrangement joins TRBV28 to TRBJ1-5, with a tentative D call TRBD1 (5 bases). Germline values: CDR1 MDHEN, CDR2 SYDVKM. CDR3 length equals 15 residues. Trimming took 6 bases from V and 7 from J, leaving 19 bases between them.

Details on this clone: Distinct nucleotide sequences in the sample also encode this CDR3. V and J are TRBV27 and TRBJ2-1; perhaps D is TRBD1 or TRBD2 (6 bases each). The CDR3 is 14 residues long. Germline-derived CDR1 and CDR2 are MNHEY and SMNVEV (reference sequence). The V end lost 3 bases, the J end lost 2 bases, and 8 bases lay between the germline ends. The CDR3 loop reads CASSFGGPYNEQFF. CDR3 bases: TGTGCCAGCAGTTTCGGGGGCCCCTACAATGAGCAGTTCTTC.

The rearrangement links TRBV25-1 to TRBJ1-1, with D perhaps TRBD1 (6 bases). Germline values: CDR1 MGHDK, CDR2 SYGVNS. The CDR3 runs to 15 residues. Between the trimmed V and J ends, which lost 0 bases and 4 bases, there was a span of 12 bases. The CDR3 bases are TGTGCCAGCAGTGAATATGGGGGGCCTGGCACTGAAGCTTTCTTT. Its translation: CASSEYGGPGTEAFF.

The rearrangement links TRBV28 to TRBJ2-7; TRBD1 aligns across 9 bases. Germline values: CDR1 MDHEN, CDR2 SYDVKM. This CDR3 spans 15 amino acids. V was pared by 6 bases and J by 2 bases, with 8 bases of the junction left unmatched. CDR3 region: CASSLPGQGTYEQYF. The CDR3 coding sequence is TGTGCCAGCAGCCTCCCGGGACAGGGAACCTACGAGCAGTACTTC.

J is TRBJ1-2 and V is TRBV29-1, with TRBD1 as a possible D gene (5 bases). There are 12 residues in the CDR3. V lost 5 bases to trimming and J lost 3 bases, with 10 bases between them. Germline V lookup: CDR1 SQVTM, CDR2 ANQGSEA. In DNA form, the CDR3 reads TGCAGCGTTCAGGGAACGGACTATGGCTACACCTTC. Amino acids: CSVQGTDYGYTF.

The gene calls are TRBV27 and TRBJ2-5, with unresolved D. This CDR3 contains 14 residues. Germline CDR1 is MNHEY and CDR2 is SMNVEV (reference sequence). V gave up 6 bases and J gave up 5 bases, with 16 bases separating them. The CDR3 is CASSPLGSEETQYF. DNA for the CDR3: TGTGCCAGCAGCCCCTTAGGATCGGAGGAGACCCAGTACTTC.

With respect to this clone: Other DNA sequences in this sample translate to the same CDR3. The chain recombines TRBV6-6 with TRBJ1-5; 8 nucleotides match TRBD1. Germline CDR1 MNHNY, CDR2 SVGAGI (reference sequence). The CDR3 is made up of 16 amino acids. Germline trimming cut 2 bases from V and 2 bases from J; bases unmatched to any gene: 5. The DNA for the CDR3 is TGTGCCAGCAGTTACACACAGGGGGGGGGCAATCAGCCCCAGCATTTT. Protein product: CASSYTQGGGNQPQHF.

This chain joins TRBV2 and TRBJ2-1, with a weak D call TRBD2 (6 bases). CDR1 is SNHLY and CDR2 is FYNNEI in the germline V gene. Trimming left V 6 bases short and J 4 bases short, with 16 bases between. The CDR3 loop spans 15 amino acids. CDR3 in DNA: TGTGCCAGCAGCCAGGGACTGCCGGCTTACAATGAGCAGTTCTTC. The encoded protein is CASSQGLPAYNEQFF.

The V call is TRBV29-1, the J call TRBJ2-7; TRBD2 matches 14 bases. Germline CDR1 is SQVTM and CDR2 is ANQGSEA. This CDR3 is built from 17 residues. The J segment lost 4 bases and the V segment lost 1 base, leaving 9 bases of the junction unmatched. CDR3 sequence (DNA): TGCAGCGTTGAAGGGCTAGGACTAGCGGGAGGTATTTACGAGCAGTACTTC. Its translation: CSVEGLGLAGGIYEQYF.

The chain joins TRBV6-5 to TRBJ1-1; no definite D call. The CDR3 spans 13 residues. Trimming left V 8 bases short and J 0 bases short, with 10 bases between. CDR1 MNHEY and CDR2 SVGAGI come from the germline V gene. The CDR3 DNA reads TGTGCCAGCGCCCAAGAGTTGAACACTGAAGCTTTCTTT. It codes for CASAQELNTEAFF.

The chain joins TRBV24-1 to TRBJ1-2; tentatively, D is TRBD1 (5 bases). The germline CDR1 and CDR2 sequences are KGHDR and SFDVKD. The germline V and J ends were trimmed by 1 base and 6 bases, with 11 bases remaining between them. The CDR3 runs 14 residues. The CDR3, as DNA: TGTGCCACCAGTGATTTACCAGGGAACGATGGCTACACCTTC. Its protein product is CATSDLPGNDGYTF.

This clone was detected only a few times. CDR3 loop: CASSLNTANEKLFF. CDR3 sequence (DNA): TGCGCCAGCAGTCTTAACACGGCTAATGAAAAACTGTTTTTT. The chain uses TRBV23-1 and TRBJ1-4, with D unclear. TRBV23-1 is assigned to the ORF class and has an uncertain function. The length of the CDR3 is 14 residues. V lost 4 bases and J lost 3, with 9 bases in between.

With regard to this clone: Its ends do not fully match the called genes, so a read error is possible. The chain couples TRBV28 to TRBJ2-1; 11 nucleotides line up with TRBD2. This CDR3 spans 15 amino acids. The germline CDR1 and CDR2 sequences are MDHEN and SYDVKM. The CDR3 is CASSSGLAAYNEQFF. CDR3 in DNA: TGTGCCAGCAGCTCGGGACTAGCGGCCTATAATGAGCAGTTCTTC.

V and J are TRBV10-2 and TRBJ2-3; TRBD1 might be the D (5 bases). Per the germline V gene, CDR1 is WSHSY and CDR2 is SAAADI. This CDR3 spans 13 amino acids. The V end was cut by 7 bases, the J end by 4 bases, with 12 bases between. CDR3 DNA sequence: TGCGCCAGCACCGGACATTTCGCAGATACGCAGTATTTT. Translating gives CASTGHFADTQYF.

The chain uses TRBV19 and TRBJ1-5; no clear D. Trimming removed 2 bases at V and 4 bases at J, with 6 bases between. The length of the CDR3 is 13 residues. Germline V CDR1 and CDR2: LNHDA, SQIVND (reference sequence). In nucleotides, the CDR3 is TGTGCCAGTAGTATATCGAGGAATCAGCCCCAGCATTTT. Translated, it gives CASSISRNQPQHF.

The V gene is TRBV6-5, the J gene TRBJ1-2; D is uncertain. Trimming stripped 0 bases from V and 2 bases from J, with 13 bases between. The CDR3 spans 16 residues. Germline loops: CDR1 MNHEY, CDR2 SVGAGI. The CDR3 is CASSYSIDDFNYGYTF. As DNA, the CDR3 is TGTGCCAGCAGTTACTCGATCGATGACTTCAACTATGGCTACACCTTC.

The J gene is TRBJ2-7, the V gene TRBV4-2; possibly TRBD1 or TRBD2 for D (5 bases each). Germline CDR1 and CDR2: LGHNA and YNFKEQ. V gave up 5 bases and J gave up 5 bases, with 16 bases separating them. This CDR3 comprises 14 residues. CDR3 region: CASSSVQGDHEQYF. In nucleotides, the CDR3 is TGTGCCAGCAGCTCAGTACAAGGGGACCACGAGCAGTACTTC.